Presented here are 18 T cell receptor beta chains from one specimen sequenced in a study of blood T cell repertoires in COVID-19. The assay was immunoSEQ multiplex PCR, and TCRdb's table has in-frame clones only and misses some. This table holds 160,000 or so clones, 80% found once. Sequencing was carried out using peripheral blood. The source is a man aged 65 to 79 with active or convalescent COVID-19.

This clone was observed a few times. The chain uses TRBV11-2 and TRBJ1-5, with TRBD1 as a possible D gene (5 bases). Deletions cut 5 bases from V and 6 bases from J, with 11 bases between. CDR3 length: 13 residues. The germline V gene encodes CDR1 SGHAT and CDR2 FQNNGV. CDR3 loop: CASSGGDRQPQHF. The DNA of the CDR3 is TGTGCCAGCAGCGGGGGGGACCGTCAGCCCCAGCATTTT.

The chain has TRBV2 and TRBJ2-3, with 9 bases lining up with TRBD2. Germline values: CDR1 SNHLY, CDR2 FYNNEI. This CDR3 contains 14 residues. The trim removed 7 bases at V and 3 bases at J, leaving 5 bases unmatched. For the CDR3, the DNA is TGTGCCAGCACGGCGGGAGGGCCGACAGATACGCAGTATTTT. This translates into CASTAGGPTDTQYF.

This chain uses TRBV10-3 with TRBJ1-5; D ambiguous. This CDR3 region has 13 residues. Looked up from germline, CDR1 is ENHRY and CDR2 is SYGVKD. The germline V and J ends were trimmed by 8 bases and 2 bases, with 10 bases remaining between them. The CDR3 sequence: CAIGVEGNQPQHF. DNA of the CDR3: TGTGCCATCGGAGTGGAGGGCAATCAGCCCCAGCATTTT.

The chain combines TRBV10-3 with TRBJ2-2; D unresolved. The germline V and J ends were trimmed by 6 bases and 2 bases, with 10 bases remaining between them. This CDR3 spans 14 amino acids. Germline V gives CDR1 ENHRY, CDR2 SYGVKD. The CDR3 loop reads CAISPKYNTGELFF. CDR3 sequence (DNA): TGTGCCATCAGCCCTAAGTATAACACCGGGGAGCTGTTTTTT.

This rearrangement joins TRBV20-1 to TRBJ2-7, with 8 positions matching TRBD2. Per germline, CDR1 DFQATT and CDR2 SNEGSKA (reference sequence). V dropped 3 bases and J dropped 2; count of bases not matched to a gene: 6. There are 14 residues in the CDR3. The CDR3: CSASSGLATYEQYF. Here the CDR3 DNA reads TGCAGTGCTAGTAGCGGACTAGCCACCTACGAGCAGTACTTC.

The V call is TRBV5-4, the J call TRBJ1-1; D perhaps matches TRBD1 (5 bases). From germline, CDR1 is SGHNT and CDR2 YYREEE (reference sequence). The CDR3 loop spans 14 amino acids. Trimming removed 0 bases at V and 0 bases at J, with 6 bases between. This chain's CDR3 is CASSLEGVNTEAFF. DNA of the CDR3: TGTGCCAGCAGCTTGGAAGGGGTGAACACTGAAGCTTTCTTT. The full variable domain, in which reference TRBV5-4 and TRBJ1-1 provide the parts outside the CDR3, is ETGVTQSPTHLIKTRGQQVTLRCSSQSGHNTVSWYQQALGQGPQFIFQYYREEENGRGNFPPRFSGLQFPNYSSELNVNALELDDSALYLCASSLEGVNTEAFFGQGTRLTVV.

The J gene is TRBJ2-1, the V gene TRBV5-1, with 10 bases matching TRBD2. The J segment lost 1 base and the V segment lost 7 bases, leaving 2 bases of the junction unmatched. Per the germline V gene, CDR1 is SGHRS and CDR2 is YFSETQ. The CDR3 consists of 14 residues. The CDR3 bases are TGCGCCAGCGTTAGCGGGGGGTCCTACAATGAGCAGTTCTTC. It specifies CASVSGGSYNEQFF.

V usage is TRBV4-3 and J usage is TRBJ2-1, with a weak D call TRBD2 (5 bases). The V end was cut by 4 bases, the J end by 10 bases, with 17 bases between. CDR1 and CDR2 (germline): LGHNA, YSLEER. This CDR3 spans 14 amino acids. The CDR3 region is CASSPYVGVLEQFF. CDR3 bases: TGCGCCAGCAGCCCGTATGTCGGGGTCTTAGAGCAGTTCTTC.

The CDR3 protein is CASSRDSGGTEAFF. DNA of the CDR3: TGTGCCAGCAGTAGGGACTCAGGGGGCACTGAAGCTTTCTTT. The rearrangement uses TRBV2 and TRBJ1-1; 7 bases are a match to TRBD1. After removal of 5 bases from V and 4 bases from J, the junction contained 7 bases not matched to a gene. The CDR3 spans 14 residues. Germline CDR1 and CDR2: SNHLY and FYNNEI.

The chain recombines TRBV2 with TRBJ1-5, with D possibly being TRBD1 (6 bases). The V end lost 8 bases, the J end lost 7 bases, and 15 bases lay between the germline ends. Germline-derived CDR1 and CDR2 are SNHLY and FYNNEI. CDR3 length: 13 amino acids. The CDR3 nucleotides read TGTGCCAGCCAGACTGAGGGGGGGCAGCCCCAGCATTTT. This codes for CASQTEGGQPQHF.

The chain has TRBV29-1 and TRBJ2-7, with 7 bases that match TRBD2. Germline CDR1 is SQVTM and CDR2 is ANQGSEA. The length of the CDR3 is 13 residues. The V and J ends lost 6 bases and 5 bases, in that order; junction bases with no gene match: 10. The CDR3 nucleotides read TGCAGCGTACAACCTCAGGGAGGGGACGAGCAGTACTTC. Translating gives CSVQPQGGDEQYF.

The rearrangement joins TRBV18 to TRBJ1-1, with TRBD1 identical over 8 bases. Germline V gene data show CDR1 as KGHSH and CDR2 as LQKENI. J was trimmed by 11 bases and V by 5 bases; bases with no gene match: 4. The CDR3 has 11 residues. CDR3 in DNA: TGTGCCAGCTCATTGGGACAGGATGCTTTCTTT. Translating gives CASSLGQDAFF.

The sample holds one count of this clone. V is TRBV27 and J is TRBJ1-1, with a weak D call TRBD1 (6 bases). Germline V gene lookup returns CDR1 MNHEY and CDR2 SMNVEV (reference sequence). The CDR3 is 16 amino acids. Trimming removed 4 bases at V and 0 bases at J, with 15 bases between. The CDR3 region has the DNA TGTGCCAGCAGTTCAAACAGGGTTACGATGAACACTGAAGCTTTCTTT. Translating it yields CASSSNRVTMNTEAFF.

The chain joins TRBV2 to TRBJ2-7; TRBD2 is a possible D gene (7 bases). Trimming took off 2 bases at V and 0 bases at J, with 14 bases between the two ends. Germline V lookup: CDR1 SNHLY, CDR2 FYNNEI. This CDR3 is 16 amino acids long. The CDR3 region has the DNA TGTGCCAGCAGTGAAATGGGGGCGGGGGTCTCCTACGAGCAGTACTTC. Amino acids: CASSEMGAGVSYEQYF. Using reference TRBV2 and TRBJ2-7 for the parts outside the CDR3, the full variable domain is EPEVTQTPSHQVTQMGQEVILRCVPISNHLYFYWYRQILGQKVEFLVSFYNNEISEKSEIFDDQFSVERPDGSNFTLKIRSTKLEDSAMYFCASSEMGAGVSYEQYFGPGTRLTVT.

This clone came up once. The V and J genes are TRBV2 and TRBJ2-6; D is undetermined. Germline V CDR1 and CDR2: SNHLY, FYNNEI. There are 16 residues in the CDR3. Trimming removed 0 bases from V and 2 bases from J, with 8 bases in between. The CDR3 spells CASSEARTPGANVLTF. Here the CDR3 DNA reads TGTGCCAGCAGTGAAGCGAGAACCCCTGGGGCCAACGTCCTGACTTTC.

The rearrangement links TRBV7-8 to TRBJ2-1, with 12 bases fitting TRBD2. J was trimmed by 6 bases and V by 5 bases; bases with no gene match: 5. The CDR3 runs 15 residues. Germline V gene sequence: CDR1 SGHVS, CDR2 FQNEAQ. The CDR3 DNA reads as TGTGCCAGCAGCCCCCGACTAGCGGGAGCCAATGAGCAGTTCTTC. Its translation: CASSPRLAGANEQFF. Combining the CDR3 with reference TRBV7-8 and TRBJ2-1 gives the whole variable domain GAGVSQSPRYKVAKRGQDVALRCDPISGHVSLFWYQQALGQGPEFLTYFQNEAQLDKSGLPSDRFFAERPEGSVSTLKIQRTQQEDSAVYLCASSPRLAGANEQFFGPGTRLTVL.

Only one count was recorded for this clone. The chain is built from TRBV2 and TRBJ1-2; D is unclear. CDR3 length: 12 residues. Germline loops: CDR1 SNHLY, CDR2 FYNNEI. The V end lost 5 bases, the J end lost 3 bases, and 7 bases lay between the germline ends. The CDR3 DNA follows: TGTGCCAGCAGTCCACAGCACTATGGCTACACCTTC. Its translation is CASSPQHYGYTF.

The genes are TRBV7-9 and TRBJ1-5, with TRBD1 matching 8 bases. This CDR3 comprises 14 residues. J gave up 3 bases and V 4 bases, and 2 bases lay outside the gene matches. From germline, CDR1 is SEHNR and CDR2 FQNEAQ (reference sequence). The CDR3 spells CASSSDRDNQPQHF. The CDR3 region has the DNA TGTGCCAGCAGCTCGGACAGGGACAATCAGCCCCAGCATTTT.